These 6 T cell receptor beta chains were all obtained from the same sample, sequenced in a study of glioma-infiltrating T cells. Amplification of TCR alpha and beta CDR3 regions from RNA used iRepertoire nested multiplex PCR. Each CDR3 protein is one row after TCRdb ran MiXCR on the multiplex PCR reads. Among 150,000 to 200,000 distinct CDR3 sequences listed, around 40% were seen once. The sequencing sample was made of glioma tissue, nonneoplastic brain tissue, or PBMCs (not recorded which). These receptors were taken from a human donor with low-grade glioma or glioblastoma, undergoing nonglioma brain surgery, or in good health (not recorded which).

V usage is TRBV5-1 and J usage is TRBJ2-1; D not certain. CDR1 and CDR2 (germline): SGHRS, YFSETQ. The CDR3 runs to 15 residues. V was clipped by 1 base and J by 6 bases, with 14 bases between them. CDR3 sequence reads: CASSLTLSVGNEQFF. CDR3 nucleotide sequence: TGCGCCAGCAGCTTGACCTTATCCGTGGGCAATGAGCAGTTCTTC. The variable domain in full, with the rest retrieved from reference TRBV5-1 and TRBJ2-1, is KAGVTQTPRYLIKTRGQQVTLSCSPISGHRSVSWYQQTPGQGLQFLFEYFSETQRNKGNFPGRFSGRQFSNSRSEMNVSTLELGDSALYLCASSLTLSVGNEQFFGPGTRLTVL.

Only a few counts were recorded for this clonotype. The rearrangement joins TRBV28 to TRBJ2-7; perhaps TRBD2 as D (6 bases). V lost 7 bases and J 2 bases, leaving 12 bases between the germline ends. CDR1 and CDR2 (germline): MDHEN, SYDVKM. The CDR3 consists of 13 residues. The CDR3 bases are TGTGCCAGCACCGGCCCGGGAGCCTACGAGCAGTACTTC. Amino acids: CASTGPGAYEQYF.

This clonotype has just a few counts. V gene TRBV14 combines with J gene TRBJ2-3, with D perhaps matching TRBD2 (5 bases). Germline lookup yields CDR1 SGHDN and CDR2 FVKESK. Trimming took 1 base from V and 4 from J, leaving 9 bases between them. The CDR3 covers 14 residues. DNA of the CDR3: TGTGCCAGCAGCCAAGGCGGGTGGGCAGATACGCAGTATTTT. It translates to CASSQGGWADTQYF.

The chain uses TRBV2 and TRBJ2-1, with 11 bases matching TRBD2. Germline V gene sequence: CDR1 SNHLY, CDR2 FYNNEI. Trimming took 10 bases from V and 8 from J; bases not matched to a gene: 4. CDR3 length: 12 amino acids. This chain's CDR3 is CAILAGADEQFF. The CDR3 nucleotides read TGTGCCATACTAGCGGGAGCGGATGAGCAGTTCTTC.

This clonotype was detected only a few times. This chain links TRBV12-3 or TRBV12-4 with TRBJ1-1, with D unresolved. The CDR3 length is 16 residues. Trimming cost V 1 base and J 7 bases, with 19 bases left between them. The CDR3 DNA reads TGTGCCAGCAGTTTAGTTCAATCTGGGATACATTTTGAAGCTTTCTTT. It translates to CASSLVQSGIHFEAFF.

This chain links TRBV28 with TRBJ2-3, with 9 bases matching TRBD1. With 4 bases clipped from V and 1 base from J, the junction kept 6 bases outside the gene matches. CDR3 length: 16 amino acids. Germline lookup yields CDR1 MDHEN and CDR2 SYDVKM. The CDR3 loop is CASSSRTGVGTDTQYF. The CDR3 DNA follows: TGTGCCAGCAGTTCCCGGACAGGGGTCGGCACAGATACGCAGTATTTT. Full variable domain (rest looked up from reference TRBV28 and TRBJ2-3): DVKVTQSSRYLVKRTGEKVFLECVQDMDHENMFWYRQDPGLGLRLIYFSYDVKMKEKGDIPEGYSVSREKKERFSLILESASTNQTSMYLCASSSRTGVGTDTQYFGPGTRLTVL.